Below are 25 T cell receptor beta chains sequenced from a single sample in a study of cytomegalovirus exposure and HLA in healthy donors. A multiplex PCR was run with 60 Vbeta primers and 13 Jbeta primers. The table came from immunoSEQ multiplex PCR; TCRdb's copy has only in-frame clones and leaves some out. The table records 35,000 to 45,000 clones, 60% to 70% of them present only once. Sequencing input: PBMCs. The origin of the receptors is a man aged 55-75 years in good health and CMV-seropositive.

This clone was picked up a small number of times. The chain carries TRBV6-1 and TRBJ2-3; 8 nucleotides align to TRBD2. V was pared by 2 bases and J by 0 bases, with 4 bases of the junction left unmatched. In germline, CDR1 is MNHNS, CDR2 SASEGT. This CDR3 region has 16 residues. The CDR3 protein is CASSERASGSTDTQYF. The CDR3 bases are TGTGCCAGCAGTGAAAGGGCTAGCGGGAGCACAGATACGCAGTATTTT.

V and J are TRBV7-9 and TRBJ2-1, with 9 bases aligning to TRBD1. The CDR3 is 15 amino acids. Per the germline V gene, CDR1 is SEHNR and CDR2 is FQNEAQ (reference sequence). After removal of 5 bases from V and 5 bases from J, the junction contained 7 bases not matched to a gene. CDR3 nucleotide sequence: TGTGCCAGCAGCCCTGACAGGGGGGATGACAATGAGCAGTTCTTC. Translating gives CASSPDRGDDNEQFF.

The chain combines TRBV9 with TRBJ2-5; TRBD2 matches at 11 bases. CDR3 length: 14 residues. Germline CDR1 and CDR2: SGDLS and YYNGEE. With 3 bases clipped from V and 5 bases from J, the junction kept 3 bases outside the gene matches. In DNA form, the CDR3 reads TGTGCCAGCAGCGCGACTAGCGGGACTGAGACCCAGTACTTC. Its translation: CASSATSGTETQYF. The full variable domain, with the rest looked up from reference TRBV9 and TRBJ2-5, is DSGVTQTPKHLITATGQRVTLRCSPRSGDLSVYWYQQSLDQGLQFLIQYYNGEERAKGNILERFSAQQFPDLHSELNLSSLELGDSALYFCASSATSGTETQYFGPGTRLLVL.

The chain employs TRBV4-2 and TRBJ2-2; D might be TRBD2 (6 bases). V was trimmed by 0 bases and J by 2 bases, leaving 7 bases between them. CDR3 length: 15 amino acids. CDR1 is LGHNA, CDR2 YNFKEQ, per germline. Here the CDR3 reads CASSQDGTNTGELFF. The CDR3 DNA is TGTGCCAGCAGCCAAGATGGGACTAACACCGGGGAGCTGTTTTTT.

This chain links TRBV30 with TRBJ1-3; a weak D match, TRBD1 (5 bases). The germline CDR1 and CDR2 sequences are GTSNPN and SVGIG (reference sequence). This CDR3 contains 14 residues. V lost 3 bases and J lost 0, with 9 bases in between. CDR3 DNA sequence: TGTGCCTGGAGCGCAGGGTTCTCTGGAAACACCATATATTTT. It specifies CAWSAGFSGNTIYF.

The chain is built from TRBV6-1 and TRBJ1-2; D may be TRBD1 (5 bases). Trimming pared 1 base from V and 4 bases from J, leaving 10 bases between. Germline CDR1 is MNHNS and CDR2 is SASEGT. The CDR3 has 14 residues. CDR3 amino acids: CASSEGTGLYGYTF. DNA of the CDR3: TGTGCCAGCAGTGAAGGCACGGGACTCTATGGCTACACCTTC.

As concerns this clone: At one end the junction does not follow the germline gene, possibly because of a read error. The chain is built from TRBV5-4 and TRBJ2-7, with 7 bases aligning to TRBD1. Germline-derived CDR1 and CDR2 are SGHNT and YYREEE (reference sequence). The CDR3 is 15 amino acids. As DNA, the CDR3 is TGTGCCAGCACCTTGGGGCCGACAGGGTCCTACGAGCAGTACTTC. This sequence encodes CASTLGPTGSYEQYF.

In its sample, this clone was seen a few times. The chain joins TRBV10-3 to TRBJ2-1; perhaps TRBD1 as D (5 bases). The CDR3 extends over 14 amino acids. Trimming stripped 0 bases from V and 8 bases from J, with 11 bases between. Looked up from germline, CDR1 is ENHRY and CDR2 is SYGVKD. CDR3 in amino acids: CAISESPSRDEQFF. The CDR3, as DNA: TGTGCCATCAGTGAGTCGCCCAGCAGGGATGAGCAGTTCTTC.

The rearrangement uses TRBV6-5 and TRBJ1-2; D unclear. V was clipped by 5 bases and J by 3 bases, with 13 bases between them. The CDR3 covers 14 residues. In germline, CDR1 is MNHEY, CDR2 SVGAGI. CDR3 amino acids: CASSPRETYYGYTF. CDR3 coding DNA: TGTGCCAGCAGTCCGAGGGAGACCTACTATGGCTACACCTTC.

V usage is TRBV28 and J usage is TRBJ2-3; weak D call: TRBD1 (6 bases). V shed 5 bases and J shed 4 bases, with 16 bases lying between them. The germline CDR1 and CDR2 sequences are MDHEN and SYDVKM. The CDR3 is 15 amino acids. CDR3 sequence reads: CASSPQGSLADTQYF. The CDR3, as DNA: TGTGCCAGCAGTCCCCAGGGGTCGTTGGCAGATACGCAGTATTTT. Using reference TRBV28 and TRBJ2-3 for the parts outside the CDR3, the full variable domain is DVKVTQSSRYLVKRTGEKVFLECVQDMDHENMFWYRQDPGLGLRLIYFSYDVKMKEKGDIPEGYSVSREKKERFSLILESASTNQTSMYLCASSPQGSLADTQYFGPGTRLTVL.

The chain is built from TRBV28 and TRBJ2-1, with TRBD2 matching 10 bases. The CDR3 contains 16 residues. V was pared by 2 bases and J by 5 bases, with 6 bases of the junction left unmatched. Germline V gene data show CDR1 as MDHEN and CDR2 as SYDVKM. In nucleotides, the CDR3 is TGTGCCAGCAGTTTACGGCTAGCGGGAGACCACAATGAGCAGTTCTTC. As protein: CASSLRLAGDHNEQFF.

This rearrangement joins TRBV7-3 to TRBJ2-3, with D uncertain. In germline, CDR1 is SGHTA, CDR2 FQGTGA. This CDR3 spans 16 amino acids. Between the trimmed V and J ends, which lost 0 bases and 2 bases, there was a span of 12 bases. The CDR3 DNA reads TGTGCCAGCAGCTTAACGGGTGGAGTGCCCACAGATACGCAGTATTTT. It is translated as CASSLTGGVPTDTQYF. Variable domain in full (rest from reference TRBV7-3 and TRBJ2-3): GAGVSQTPSNKVTEKGKYVELRCDPISGHTALYWYRQSLGQGPEFLIYFQGTGAADDSGLPNDRFFAVRPEGSVSTLKIQRTERGDSAVYLCASSLTGGVPTDTQYFGPGTRLTVL.

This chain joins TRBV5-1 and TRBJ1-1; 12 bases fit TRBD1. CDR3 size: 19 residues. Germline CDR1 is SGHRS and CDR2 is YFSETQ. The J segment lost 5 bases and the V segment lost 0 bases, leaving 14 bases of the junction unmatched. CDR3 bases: TGCGCCAGCAGCTTGGGGTGGGGGACAGGGGGCCCTCTGAGGACTGAAGCTTTCTTT. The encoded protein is CASSLGWGTGGPLRTEAFF.

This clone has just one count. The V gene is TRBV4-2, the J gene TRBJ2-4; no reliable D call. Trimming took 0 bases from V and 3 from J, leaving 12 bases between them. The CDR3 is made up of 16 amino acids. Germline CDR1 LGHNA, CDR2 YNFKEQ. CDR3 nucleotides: TGTGCCAGCAGCCAAGATCGAGGCTTGGACAAAAACATTCAGTACTTC. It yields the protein CASSQDRGLDKNIQYF.

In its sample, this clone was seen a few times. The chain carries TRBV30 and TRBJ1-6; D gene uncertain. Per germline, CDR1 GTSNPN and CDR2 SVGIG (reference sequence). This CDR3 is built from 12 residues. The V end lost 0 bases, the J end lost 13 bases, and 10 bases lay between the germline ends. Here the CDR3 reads CAWSVDYPPLHF. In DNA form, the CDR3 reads TGTGCCTGGAGTGTAGACTATCCGCCCCTCCACTTT.

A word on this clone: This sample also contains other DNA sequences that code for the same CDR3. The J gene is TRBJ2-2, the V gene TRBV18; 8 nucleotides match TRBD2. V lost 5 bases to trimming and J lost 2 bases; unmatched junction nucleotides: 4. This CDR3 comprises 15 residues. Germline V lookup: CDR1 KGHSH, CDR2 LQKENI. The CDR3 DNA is TGTGCCAGCTCATCGGCGGGAGGTAACACCGGGGAGCTGTTTTTT. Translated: CASSSAGGNTGELFF.

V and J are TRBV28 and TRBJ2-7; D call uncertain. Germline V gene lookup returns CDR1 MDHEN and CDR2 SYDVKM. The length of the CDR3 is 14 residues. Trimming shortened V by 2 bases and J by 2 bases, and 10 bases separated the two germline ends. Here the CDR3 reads CASSLMRPPYEQYF. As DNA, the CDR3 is TGTGCCAGCAGTTTAATGCGGCCACCCTACGAGCAGTACTTC.

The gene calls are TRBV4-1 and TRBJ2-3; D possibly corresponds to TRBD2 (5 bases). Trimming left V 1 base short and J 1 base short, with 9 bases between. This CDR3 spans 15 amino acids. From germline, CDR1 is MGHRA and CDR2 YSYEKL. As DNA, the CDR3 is TGCGCCAGCAGCCAAGTCGGCGGGCGCACAGATACGCAGTATTTT. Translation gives CASSQVGGRTDTQYF.

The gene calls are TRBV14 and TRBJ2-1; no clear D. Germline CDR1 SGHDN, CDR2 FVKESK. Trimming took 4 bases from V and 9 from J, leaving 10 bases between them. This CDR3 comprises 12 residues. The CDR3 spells CASSPRFGEQFF. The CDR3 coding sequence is TGTGCCAGCAGCCCCCGGTTCGGTGAGCAGTTCTTC.

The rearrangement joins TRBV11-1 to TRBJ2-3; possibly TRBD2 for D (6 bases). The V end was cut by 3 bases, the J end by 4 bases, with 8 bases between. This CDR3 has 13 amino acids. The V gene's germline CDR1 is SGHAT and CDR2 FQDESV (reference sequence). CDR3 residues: CASSFGRPDTQYF. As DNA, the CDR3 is TGTGCCAGCAGCTTCGGGAGACCAGATACGCAGTATTTT.

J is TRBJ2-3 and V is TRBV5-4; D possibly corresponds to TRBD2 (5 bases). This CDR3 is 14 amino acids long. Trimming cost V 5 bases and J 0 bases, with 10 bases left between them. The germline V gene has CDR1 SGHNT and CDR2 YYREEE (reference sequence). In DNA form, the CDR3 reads TGTGCCAGCAGATCTGCGGGCAGCACAGATACGCAGTATTTT. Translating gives CASRSAGSTDTQYF.

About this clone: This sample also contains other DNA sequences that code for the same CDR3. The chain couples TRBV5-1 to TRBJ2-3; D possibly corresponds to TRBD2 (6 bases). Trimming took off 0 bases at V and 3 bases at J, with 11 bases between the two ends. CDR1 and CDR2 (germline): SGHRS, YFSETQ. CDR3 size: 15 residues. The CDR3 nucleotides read TGCGCCAGCAGCTTGGAGGGAGGTGGGACAGATACGCAGTATTTT. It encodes CASSLEGGGTDTQYF.

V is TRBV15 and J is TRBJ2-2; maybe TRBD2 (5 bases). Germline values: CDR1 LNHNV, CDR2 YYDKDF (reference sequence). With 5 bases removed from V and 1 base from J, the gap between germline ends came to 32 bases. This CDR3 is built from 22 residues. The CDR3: CATSHPFFLVRYGSVNTGELFF. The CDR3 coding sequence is TGTGCCACCAGCCATCCCTTTTTTCTAGTTCGGTATGGTAGCGTGAACACCGGGGAGCTGTTTTTT.

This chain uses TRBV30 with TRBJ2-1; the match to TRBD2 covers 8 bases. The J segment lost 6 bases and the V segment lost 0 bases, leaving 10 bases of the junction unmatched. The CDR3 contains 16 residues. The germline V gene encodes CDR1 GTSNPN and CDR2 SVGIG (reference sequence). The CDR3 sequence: CAWSVRGSGTANEQFF. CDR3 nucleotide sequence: TGTGCCTGGAGTGTACGCGGTAGCGGGACCGCCAATGAGCAGTTCTTC.

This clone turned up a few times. This chain's CDR3 is CASSQDLWDRVAEQFF. The CDR3 DNA sequence: TGCGCCAGCAGCCAAGATCTTTGGGACAGGGTCGCTGAGCAGTTCTTC. The V gene is TRBV4-3, the J gene TRBJ2-1, with 9 bases lining up with TRBD1. This CDR3 is built from 16 residues. J gave up 9 bases and V 0 bases, and 9 bases lay outside the gene matches. Germline assignment: CDR1 LGHNA and CDR2 YSLEER.